This T cell receptor (beta chain) derives from a study of cytomegalovirus exposure and HLA in healthy donors. General study results and limits: Later analysis demonstrated an association between a missense DCLRE1C variant and TCR beta V- and J-gene trimming. Researchers had no immune exposure information except CMV serostatus available.

A multiplex PCR was run with 60 Vbeta primers and 13 Jbeta primers. TCRdb's table, derived via immunoSEQ multiplex PCR, lists solely in-frame clones and lacks some. The sample includes approximately 120,000 clones, 77% seen only once; the top ten take roughly 9.8%. Comments on this clone: What it binds is unknown.

CDR1 MDHEN and CDR2 SYDVKM come from the germline V gene. The length of the CDR3 is 16 residues. Between the trimmed V and J ends, which lost 1 base and 6 bases, there was a span of 18 bases. The chain is built from TRBV28 and TRBJ1-1; TRBD1 might be the D (5 bases). The sequenced sample was PBMCs. The TCR comes from a man aged 40-49 years in good health and CMV-seropositive. The CDR3 coding sequence is TGTGCCAGCAGTTTATTGGGCTACAGGTATGGGGCTGAAGCTTTCTTT. This translates into CASSLLGYRYGAEAFF. The variable domain in full, with the rest retrieved from reference TRBV28 and TRBJ1-1, is DVKVTQSSRYLVKRTGEKVFLECVQDMDHENMFWYRQDPGLGLRLIYFSYDVKMKEKGDIPEGYSVSREKKERFSLILESASTNQTSMYLCASSLLGYRYGAEAFFGQGTRLTVV.